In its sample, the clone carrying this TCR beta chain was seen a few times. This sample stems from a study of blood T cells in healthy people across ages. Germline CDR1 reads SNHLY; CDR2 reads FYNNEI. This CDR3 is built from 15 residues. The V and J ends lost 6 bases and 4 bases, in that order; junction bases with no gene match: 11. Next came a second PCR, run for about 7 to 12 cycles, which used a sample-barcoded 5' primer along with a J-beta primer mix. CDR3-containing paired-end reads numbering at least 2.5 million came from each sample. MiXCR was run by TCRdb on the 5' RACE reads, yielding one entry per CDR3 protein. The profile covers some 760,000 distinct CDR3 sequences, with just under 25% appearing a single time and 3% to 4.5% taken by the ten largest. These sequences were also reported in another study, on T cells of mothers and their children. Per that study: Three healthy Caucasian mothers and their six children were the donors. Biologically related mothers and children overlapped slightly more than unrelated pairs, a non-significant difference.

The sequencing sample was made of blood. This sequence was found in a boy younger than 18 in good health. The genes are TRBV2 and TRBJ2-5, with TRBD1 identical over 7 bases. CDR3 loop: CASRSTRQGRETQYF. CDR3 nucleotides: TGTGCCAGCAGATCCACCCGACAGGGAAGAGAGACCCAGTACTTC. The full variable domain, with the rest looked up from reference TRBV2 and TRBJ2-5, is EPEVTQTPSHQVTQMGQEVILRCVPISNHLYFYWYRQILGQKVEFLVSFYNNEISEKSEIFDDQFSVERPDGSNFTLKIRSTKLEDSAMYFCASRSTRQGRETQYFGPGTRLLVL.